This TCR beta chain was documented in a study of OX40 agonist ivuxolimab in advanced cancers. Overall study: The dose of intravenous ivuxolimab that patients received every 2 weeks ranged from 0.01 to 10 mg/kg. Having had anti-PD-1, anti-PD-L1 or anti-CTLA-4 therapy before was allowed, and approximately 40% had some.

The sample holds one count of this clone. Assay used: immunoSEQ multiplex PCR; TCRdb lists only in-frame clones, some missing. The sample lists around 150,000 clones; roughly 91% were seen once. The receptor was isolated from an adult with an advanced solid tumor such as melanoma, head and neck, liver or kidney cancer. Material: CD4+ or CD8+ T cells sorted from blood, obtained in a trial of the OX40 agonist ivuxolimab.

CDR3 region: CACMSRGLNTEAFF. In DNA, the CDR3 is TGTGCCTGTATGTCTAGGGGATTGAACACTGAAGCTTTCTTT. This chain joins TRBV30 and TRBJ1-1; the D gene is possibly TRBD1 (5 bases). In germline, CDR1 is GTSNPN, CDR2 SVGIG (reference sequence). The CDR3 spans 14 residues. V gave up 6 bases and J gave up 0 bases, with 14 bases separating them.